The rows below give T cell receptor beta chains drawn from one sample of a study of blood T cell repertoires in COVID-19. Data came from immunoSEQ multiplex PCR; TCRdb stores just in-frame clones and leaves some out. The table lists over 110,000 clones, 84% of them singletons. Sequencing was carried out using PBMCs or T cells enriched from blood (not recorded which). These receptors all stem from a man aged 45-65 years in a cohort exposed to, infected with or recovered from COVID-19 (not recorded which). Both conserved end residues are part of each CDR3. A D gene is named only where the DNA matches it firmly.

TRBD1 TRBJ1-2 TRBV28 TGTGCCAGCAGACCTTCGATTGGACAGGGGGCTGACAACTATGGCTACACCTTC CASRPSIGQGADNYGYTF
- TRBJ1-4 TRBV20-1 TGCAGTCCCGGGGGTAAACTGTTTTTT CSPGGKLFF
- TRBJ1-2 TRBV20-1 TGCGGGCGCAGACAGGACTATGGCTACACCTTC CGRRQDYGYTF
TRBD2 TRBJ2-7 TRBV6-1 TGTGCCAGCAGTGAACGGGGGGGAGGCTACGAGCAGTACTTC CASSERGGGYEQYF
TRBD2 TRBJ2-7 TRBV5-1 TGCGCCAGCAGCTTGGTCCCCCTAGCGGGCTCCTACGAGCAGTACTTC CASSLVPLAGSYEQYF
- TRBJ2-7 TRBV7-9 TGTGCCAGCAGCTTTTTACAGGTTCCCGAGCAGTACTTC CASSFLQVPEQYF
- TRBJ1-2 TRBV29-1 TGCAGCGTTGACGACCCCAACAGCTATGGCTACACCTTC CSVDDPNSYGYTF
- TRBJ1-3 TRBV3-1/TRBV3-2 TGTGCCAGCAGCCTCCGGGACACTGGAGACACCATATATTTT CASSLRDTGDTIYF
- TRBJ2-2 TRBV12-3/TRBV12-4 TGTGCCAGCAGTGGAGACACCGGGGAGCTGTTTTTT CASSGDTGELFF
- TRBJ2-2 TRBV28 TGTGCCAGCAGGCTGGGCGACGGGGGTCCCGGGGAGCTGTTTTTT CASRLGDGGPGELFF
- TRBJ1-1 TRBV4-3 TGCGCCAGCAGCCAAGACTCGGGAAGGACTGAAGCTTTCTTT CASSQDSGRTEAFF
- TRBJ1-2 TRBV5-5 TGTGCCAGCAGCTTGGGTTTCGGGGAGGGCTATGGCTACACCTTC CASSLGFGEGYGYTF
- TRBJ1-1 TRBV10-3 TGTGCCATCAGTGAGGGTCGGGGGAACACTGAAGCTTTCTTT CAISEGRGNTEAFF
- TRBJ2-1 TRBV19 TGTGCCAGTGATACGGGCTCCTACAATGAGCAGTTCTTC CASDTGSYNEQFF
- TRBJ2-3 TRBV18 TGTGCCAGCTCACCGGCCCGGGGTCTTAGCACAGATACGCAGTATTTT CASSPARGLSTDTQYF